This T cell receptor (beta chain) appears in the sequencing data of a study of response to subunit inactivated influenza vaccine. Points on this clonotype: Its target is unknown.

MiXCR, run by TCRdb on the RT-PCR reads, gives a single entry per CDR3 protein. Among about 700,000 distinct CDR3 sequences listed, roughly 15% were seen once. Whole-study findings and limits: Few additional T cells are recruited per seasonal influenza vaccination, authors suggested.

The CDR3 runs 15 residues. V shed 4 bases and J 3 bases; nucleotides not matched to a gene: 6. In germline, CDR1 is SGHKS, CDR2 YYEKEE (reference sequence). Here the sequenced sample was PBMCs from blood, taken 14 to 15 days before vaccination. The chain couples TRBV5-5 to TRBJ2-1; 8 nucleotides align to TRBD1. The receptor comes from a man between 50 and 59 years old who received an inactivated influenza vaccine. The CDR3 region is CASSLGQGFYNEQFF. DNA for the CDR3: TGTGCCAGCAGCCTCGGACAGGGATTCTACAATGAGCAGTTCTTC.